These 23 T cell receptor beta chains were sequenced from one sample in a study of blood T cell repertoires in COVID-19 (dated by TCRdb to the early 2020s). Libraries were constructed by the immunoSEQ multiplex PCR assay. TCRdb mirrors the immuneACCESS table, restricted to in-frame sequences. Some clones are absent from its copies; in checked studies, under half trace to an unresolved V gene, and the reason for the others is unknown. The table for this sample lists about 90,000 clones; roughly 90% of them were counted only once. The leading ten clones occupy about 2.3% of the sample. Sample: peripheral blood. All receptors derive from a human donor with active COVID-19. The donor label of this sample is uncertain.

The chain has TRBV2 and TRBJ2-7; TRBD2 agrees at 9 bases. V shed 7 bases, J shed 6 bases, and the junction held 13 bases outside the gene matches. The germline V gene has CDR1 SNHLY and CDR2 FYNNEI. CDR3 length: 15 residues. CDR3 coding DNA: TGTGCCAGCATTCTTAGCGGGGGCACCTACCCCGAGCAGTACTTC. Translating it yields CASILSGGTYPEQYF.

The rearrangement joins TRBV11-3 to TRBJ2-5; unclear D gene. Germline CDR1 reads SGHNT; CDR2 reads YENEEA. This CDR3 has 13 amino acids. V was cut by 5 bases and J by 5 bases, with 12 bases left in between. The CDR3 region is CASSPTYRETQYF. As DNA, the CDR3 is TGTGCCAGCAGCCCCACGTATCGGGAGACCCAGTACTTC.

The chain couples TRBV11-2 to TRBJ2-7; 8 bases align to TRBD2. V lost 4 bases, J lost 2 bases, and 16 bases stayed unmatched. CDR3 size: 18 residues. The V gene's germline CDR1 is SGHAT and CDR2 FQNNGV. The CDR3 DNA follows: TGTGCCAGCAGCTCCCTGGGTCGAAGGCGGGGGGACACCTACGAGCAGTACTTC. This sequence encodes CASSSLGRRRGDTYEQYF.

The V gene is TRBV25-1, the J gene TRBJ2-1, with 11 bases matching TRBD2. The CDR3 runs 16 residues. The trim removed 5 bases at V and 1 base at J, leaving 4 bases unmatched. Germline assignment: CDR1 MGHDK and CDR2 SYGVNS. The DNA for the CDR3 is TGTGCCAGCAGTCGTAGCGGGGGGGGGTCCTACAATGAGCAGTTCTTC. Encoded protein: CASSRSGGGSYNEQFF.

A few counts support this clone. This chain connects TRBV7-9 to TRBJ2-3; D perhaps matches TRBD2 (6 bases). The CDR3 runs to 16 residues. Trimming removed 3 bases at V and 0 bases at J, with 13 bases between. The V gene's germline CDR1 is SEHNR and CDR2 FQNEAQ (reference sequence). The CDR3 is CASSFGGFASTDTQYF. CDR3 nucleotides: TGTGCCAGCAGCTTCGGGGGATTCGCTAGCACAGATACGCAGTATTTT.

This chain uses TRBV7-3 with TRBJ2-5; 9 bases line up with TRBD2. CDR3 length: 15 amino acids. With V trimmed by 2 bases and J by 5 bases, 6 bases remained unmatched. Germline-derived CDR1 and CDR2 are SGHTA and FQGTGA. CDR3 amino acids: CASSLGGSGGETQYF. The CDR3 nucleotides are TGTGCCAGCAGCTTAGGCGGTAGCGGGGGCGAGACCCAGTACTTC.

The chain combines TRBV13 with TRBJ1-4; D uncertain. Trimming took off 6 bases at V and 7 bases at J, with 18 bases between the two ends. The germline gives CDR1 PRHDT, CDR2 FYEKMQ (reference sequence). The CDR3 is 15 amino acids. DNA of the CDR3: TGTGCCAGCAGGGAGGCGGAGAGGGATGGTGAAAAACTGTTTTTT. Translating it yields CASREAERDGEKLFF.

This rearrangement joins TRBV18 to TRBJ2-4; TRBD1 might be the D (6 bases). Germline V gene sequence: CDR1 KGHSH, CDR2 LQKENI. Trimming removed 4 bases from V and 0 bases from J, with 7 bases in between. The CDR3 consists of 14 residues. For the CDR3, the DNA is TGTGCCAGCTCACTGGGACAAGCCAAAAACATTCAGTACTTC. Amino acid sequence: CASSLGQAKNIQYF.

This clone was detected many times. V usage is TRBV7-3 and J usage is TRBJ2-3, with D perhaps TRBD1 (6 bases). The CDR3 loop spans 18 amino acids. The V end lost 5 bases, the J end lost 0 bases, and 21 bases lay between the germline ends. CDR1 SGHTA and CDR2 FQGTGA come from the germline V gene. The CDR3 DNA is TGTGCCAGCAGCCAAATCTCCAACTTCAGGGGAAGCACAGATACGCAGTATTTT. Translation: CASSQISNFRGSTDTQYF.

The CDR3 coding sequence is TGCGCCAGCAGCCAAGATCAGGATTTGAATCAGCCCCAGCATTTT. It yields the protein CASSQDQDLNQPQHF. The V gene is TRBV4-3, the J gene TRBJ1-5, with unresolved D. The V gene's germline CDR1 is LGHNA and CDR2 YSLEER. Trimming shortened V by 0 bases and J by 4 bases, and 10 bases separated the two germline ends. There are 15 residues in the CDR3.

This sequence joins TRBV4-3 and TRBJ2-3, with TRBD2 matching 12 bases. Germline V gene sequence: CDR1 LGHNA, CDR2 YSLEER. The trim removed 1 base at V and 3 bases at J, leaving 8 bases unmatched. The CDR3 covers 18 residues. The CDR3 nucleotides read TGCGCCAGCAGCCAAGTGACTAGCGGGGGACCCGCGACAGATACGCAGTATTTT. Translating gives CASSQVTSGGPATDTQYF.

On this clone itself: One end of the junction varies from germline; a read error may be responsible. The CDR3 coding sequence is TGTGCTAGCAGCCCTCGACAGGGGGGCGAGCAGTACTTC. This translates into CASSPRQGGEQYF. The chain has TRBV7-7 and TRBJ2-7; 9 positions agree with TRBD1. Germline V CDR1 and CDR2: SSHAT, FNYEAQ (reference sequence). The CDR3 spans 13 residues.

This chain links TRBV7-9 with TRBJ2-3; TRBD2 matches at 11 bases. Per germline, CDR1 SEHNR and CDR2 FQNEAQ (reference sequence). V lost 2 bases, J lost 3 bases, and 13 bases stayed unmatched. The CDR3 consists of 19 residues. The CDR3: CASSLQVLAGGLLTDTQYF. CDR3 nucleotides: TGTGCCAGCAGCTTACAAGTCCTAGCGGGGGGCCTTTTAACAGATACGCAGTATTTT.

The chain couples TRBV10-2 to TRBJ2-7; tentatively, D is TRBD1 (6 bases). Germline CDR1 and CDR2: WSHSY and SAAADI. The CDR3 runs 12 residues. V lost 2 bases and J 7 bases, leaving 9 bases between the germline ends. The chain's CDR3 is CASSETQGEQYF. DNA of the CDR3: TGCGCCAGCAGTGAGACACAGGGTGAGCAGTACTTC.

V gene TRBV11-2 combines with J gene TRBJ1-1, with a weak D call TRBD1 (6 bases). Germline V gives CDR1 SGHAT, CDR2 FQNNGV. Between the trimmed V and J ends, which lost 8 bases and 2 bases, there was a span of 15 bases. This CDR3 region has 14 residues. The CDR3 spells CASCEGTINTEAFF. CDR3 DNA: TGTGCCAGCTGTGAAGGGACAATCAACACTGAAGCTTTCTTT.

Written as DNA, the CDR3 is TGCGCCAGCAGCCAAGACACTGGAAACACCATATATTTT. This gives the protein CASSQDTGNTIYF. This chain links TRBV4-3 with TRBJ1-3; D gene unclear. Deletions cut 0 bases from V and 2 bases from J, with 2 bases between. Germline loops: CDR1 LGHNA, CDR2 YSLEER. The CDR3 covers 13 residues.

V and J are TRBV27 and TRBJ1-2, with D maybe TRBD1 (6 bases). Trimming took off 3 bases at V and 7 bases at J, with 21 bases between the two ends. Per the germline V gene, CDR1 is MNHEY and CDR2 is SMNVEV (reference sequence). The CDR3 covers 16 residues. CDR3 nucleotide sequence: TGTGCCAGCAGTTTCACTCGGTCAGGGGTCGTACTTGGCTACACCTTC. This translates into CASSFTRSGVVLGYTF.

The chain employs TRBV6-1 and TRBJ2-3; TRBD1 agrees at 11 bases. The junction had 3 bases not matched to a gene; V was cut back by 3 bases and J by 1 base. CDR1 and CDR2 (germline): MNHNS, SASEGT. The CDR3 totals 16 residues. The CDR3: CASSEWTGGGTDTQYF. CDR3 nucleotide sequence: TGTGCCAGCAGTGAGTGGACAGGGGGCGGCACAGATACGCAGTATTTT.

This clone was counted a single time. This chain links TRBV7-6 with TRBJ2-7; 16 bases line up with TRBD2. The ends lost 5 bases at V and 6 bases at J; junction bases unmatched: 7. CDR1 SGHVS and CDR2 FNYEAQ come from the germline V gene. This CDR3 has 16 residues. CDR3 sequence reads: CASSPGLAGGPGEQYF. The CDR3 DNA is TGTGCCAGCAGCCCGGGACTAGCGGGGGGGCCTGGCGAGCAGTACTTC.

The V and J genes are TRBV7-9 and TRBJ1-6; 8 bases match TRBD1. Germline V lookup: CDR1 SEHNR, CDR2 FQNEAQ (reference sequence). Trimming removed 4 bases from V and 4 bases from J; junction bases left unmatched: 3. The CDR3 is made up of 15 amino acids. CDR3 residues: CASSSGTGYNSPLHF. The CDR3, as DNA: TGTGCCAGCAGCTCCGGGACAGGTTATAATTCACCCCTCCACTTT.

This chain connects TRBV7-6 to TRBJ2-7, with D possibly TRBD1 on 7 matching bases. Germline V gene sequence: CDR1 SGHVS, CDR2 FNYEAQ. This CDR3 contains 15 residues. V was cut by 5 bases and J by 6 bases, with 20 bases left in between. CDR3 region: CASSASGGLGGEQYF. As DNA, the CDR3 is TGTGCCAGCAGCGCCTCAGGGGGGCTCGGGGGCGAGCAGTACTTC.

This clone appeared a single time. This rearrangement joins TRBV9 to TRBJ2-7; D ambiguous. There are 12 residues in the CDR3. Per the germline V gene, CDR1 is SGDLS and CDR2 is YYNGEE. The germline V and J ends were trimmed by 3 bases and 6 bases, with 10 bases remaining between them. CDR3 sequence reads: CASSAQRGEQYF. CDR3 DNA: TGTGCCAGCAGCGCCCAGCGAGGCGAGCAGTACTTC.

This clone has a single count. The rearrangement uses TRBV7-8 and TRBJ2-3, with D possibly TRBD2 on 6 matching bases. The CDR3 covers 14 residues. Germline V lookup: CDR1 SGHVS, CDR2 FQNEAQ. The V end lost 6 bases, the J end lost 2 bases, and 12 bases lay between the germline ends. CDR3 DNA: TGTGCCAGCAGGGGGGGAGGCTACACAGATACGCAGTATTTT. Residues: CASRGGGYTDTQYF.